This TCR beta chain was observed in a study of cytomegalovirus exposure and HLA in healthy donors. The CDR3 runs 12 residues. Germline CDR1 and CDR2: MNHEY and SMNVEV (reference sequence). The junction had 1 base not matched to a gene; V was cut back by 7 bases and J by 6 bases. TCRdb's table, derived via immunoSEQ multiplex PCR, lists solely in-frame clones and lacks some. The sample holds about 82,000 clones, about 92% seen once. The sequencing input was PBMCs. The V call is TRBV27, the J call TRBJ2-2; 8 bases are shared with TRBD2. The source of this sequence is a young man in good health and CMV-seronegative. The CDR3 nucleotides read TGTGCCAGCATCGGGGGGGCCGGGGAGCTGTTTTTT. Its protein product is CASIGGAGELFF.